The 27 T cell receptor beta chains below all came from one sample that was sequenced in a study of shared clonotypes between healthy human individuals. TCRdb's table, derived via immunoSEQ multiplex PCR, lists solely in-frame clones and lacks some. The sample includes around 2.1 million clones, approximately 96% of them seen just once. The material sequenced was naive CD4+ T cells sorted from blood. Subset denoted: CD45RA+ positively selected. These receptors were taken from a man aged 18 to 29 in good health.

The V and J genes are TRBV5-5 and TRBJ2-3; possible D gene TRBD1, 6 bases. Germline V CDR1 and CDR2: SGHKS, YYEKEE (reference sequence). Trimming removed 1 base from V and 4 bases from J, with 16 bases in between. This CDR3 contains 16 residues. The DNA of the CDR3 is TGTGCCAGCAGCTTGAATCCTGGGGGCGGGTCAGATACGCAGTATTTT. Amino acids: CASSLNPGGGSDTQYF.

The V and J genes are TRBV7-9 and TRBJ1-1; D call uncertain. Trimming shortened V by 2 bases and J by 6 bases, and 19 bases separated the two germline ends. The CDR3 covers 16 residues. Germline V CDR1 and CDR2: SEHNR, FQNEAQ (reference sequence). The CDR3 sequence: CASSLMIRATGSEAFF. The DNA for the CDR3 is TGTGCCAGCAGCTTAATGATTCGGGCCACGGGCTCTGAAGCTTTCTTT.

The chain couples TRBV10-3 to TRBJ1-4; 7 bases align to TRBD1. The CDR3 totals 13 residues. Germline CDR1 reads ENHRY; CDR2 reads SYGVKD. The trim removed 10 bases at V and 7 bases at J, leaving 9 bases unmatched. As DNA, the CDR3 is TGTGCCACCCACGGACAGGCGGCTGAAAAACTGTTTTTT. Its translation: CATHGQAAEKLFF.

This chain uses TRBV2 with TRBJ2-3; a possible D gene is TRBD1 (6 bases). Germline V gene sequence: CDR1 SNHLY, CDR2 FYNNEI. The CDR3 is made up of 12 amino acids. V lost 6 bases to trimming and J lost 14 bases, with 18 bases between them. CDR3 in DNA: TGTGCCAGCAGCCCCGTGCAGGGGCGGCGGTATTTT. Amino acids: CASSPVQGRRYF.

This chain connects TRBV9 to TRBJ1-1; D perhaps matches TRBD1 (6 bases). Trimming cost V 1 base and J 5 bases, with 15 bases left between them. CDR1 is SGDLS and CDR2 is YYNGEE in the germline V gene. The CDR3 length is 15 residues. The CDR3 protein is CASSVSQWGLTEAFF. CDR3 DNA: TGTGCCAGCAGCGTATCCCAATGGGGGCTTACTGAAGCTTTCTTT.

The chain joins TRBV6-5 to TRBJ2-5, with TRBD2 as a possible D gene (6 bases). The CDR3 runs to 16 residues. The germline V gene has CDR1 MNHEY and CDR2 SVGAGI. V was pared by 1 base and J by 3 bases, with 15 bases between. The CDR3 loop is CASSYLSGRGKETQYF. CDR3 DNA sequence: TGTGCCAGCAGTTACTTGTCAGGACGGGGGAAAGAGACCCAGTACTTC.

This rearrangement joins TRBV18 to TRBJ1-2; no definite D call. The CDR3 totals 15 residues. Germline CDR1 is KGHSH and CDR2 is LQKENI. Trimming removed 2 bases at V and 4 bases at J, with 14 bases between. CDR3 sequence reads: CASSPETGRFYGYTF. The CDR3 nucleotides are TGTGCCAGCTCACCAGAGACGGGGAGATTCTATGGCTACACCTTC. Filled out from reference TRBV18 and TRBJ1-2, the complete variable domain reads NAGVMQNPRHLVRRRGQEARLRCSPMKGHSHVYWYRQLPEEGLKFMVYLQKENIIDESGMPKERFSAEFPKEGPSILRIQQVVRGDSAAYFCASSPETGRFYGYTFGSGTRLTVV.

This chain links TRBV5-6 with TRBJ1-3, with a weak D call TRBD1 (5 bases). Trimming shortened V by 0 bases and J by 0 bases, and 10 bases separated the two germline ends. The CDR3 runs 16 residues. Germline V lookup: CDR1 SGHDT, CDR2 YYEEEE. CDR3 protein: CASSLVGLLSGNTIYF. CDR3 bases: TGTGCCAGCAGCTTGGTGGGACTGCTCTCTGGAAACACCATATATTTT.

This chain links TRBV5-4 with TRBJ1-5; D gene unclear. CDR1 and CDR2 from the germline V gene are SGHNT and YYREEE (reference sequence). The V gene lost 1 base and the J gene lost 3 bases, with 8 bases spanning the gap. The CDR3 has 14 residues. This chain's CDR3 is CASSLSGNNQPQHF. The CDR3 region has the DNA TGTGCCAGCAGCTTGTCGGGCAACAATCAGCCCCAGCATTTT.

On this clone itself: The sample has other DNA sequences that encode this CDR3 too. The chain has TRBV6-5 and TRBJ1-1; D unclear. CDR3 size: 13 residues. The V gene lost 0 bases and the J gene lost 2 bases, with 4 bases spanning the gap. CDR1 and CDR2 (germline): MNHEY, SVGAGI. As DNA, the CDR3 is TGTGCCAGCAGTTACTCCATTAACACTGAAGCTTTCTTT. Translated, it gives CASSYSINTEAFF.

The chain is built from TRBV6-6 and TRBJ2-7, with 7 bases aligning to TRBD1. V trimming: 10 bases; J trimming: 3 bases; junction bases outside the gene matches: 6. Germline V gene data show CDR1 as MNHNY and CDR2 as SVGAGI (reference sequence). The CDR3 runs 12 residues. CDR3: CATGTGDYEQYF. CDR3 sequence (DNA): TGTGCCACCGGCACAGGGGACTACGAGCAGTACTTC.

Concerning this clone: At one boundary the junction diverges from the germline segment, which might be a read error. V is TRBV7-7 and J is TRBJ2-2; 7 bases match TRBD1. CDR3 length: 17 amino acids. Germline lookup yields CDR1 SSHAT and CDR2 FNYEAQ (reference sequence). The CDR3 DNA reads as TGTGCTAGCAGCTTAGGAGCGAGACAGGGAGACACCGGGGAGCTGTTTTTT. Its translation: CASSLGARQGDTGELFF.

The chain recombines TRBV4-2 with TRBJ2-3, with TRBD2 identical over 11 bases. Per the germline V gene, CDR1 is LGHNA and CDR2 is YNFKEQ. J lost 3 bases, V lost 1 base, and 6 bases had no gene match. The CDR3 runs 17 residues. For the CDR3, the DNA is TGTGCCAGCAGCCAAGGGGCTAGCGGGGGGTGGACAGATACGCAGTATTTT. Translation: CASSQGASGGWTDTQYF.

The V call is TRBV7-9, the J call TRBJ2-7; tentative D call: TRBD2 (5 bases). Trimming removed 5 bases at V and 5 bases at J, with 22 bases between. The CDR3 is 16 amino acids. Looked up from germline, CDR1 is SEHNR and CDR2 is FQNEAQ (reference sequence). The DNA for the CDR3 is TGTGCCAGCAGCCTTTATGGGGAGCTGGGAAAAAACGAGCAGTACTTC. Translated: CASSLYGELGKNEQYF.

The V call is TRBV4-2, the J call TRBJ2-3; the match to TRBD2 covers 8 bases. Per the germline V gene, CDR1 is LGHNA and CDR2 is YNFKEQ. The CDR3 sequence is 18 residues long. The V gene end was trimmed by 0 bases and the J gene end by 4 bases; junction bases not matched to a gene: 12. The CDR3 loop is CASSQDRKTGGPSDTQYF. DNA of the CDR3: TGTGCCAGCAGCCAAGACCGAAAAACGGGGGGGCCATCAGATACGCAGTATTTT.

As to this clone: Sequence at one end of the junction differs from germline and may be a read error. This chain connects TRBV15 to TRBJ2-7; D ambiguous. Germline CDR1 is LNHNV and CDR2 is YYDKDF (reference sequence). This CDR3 spans 11 amino acids. The CDR3 sequence: CATSRDAGPPF. CDR3 nucleotide sequence: TGTGCCACCAGCAGAGATGCTGGTCCCCCTTTC.

In DNA, the CDR3 is TGTGCCAGCATTTCCCCGGGGGGGGCCGTGGACAATGAGCAGTTCTTC. This translates into CASISPGGAVDNEQFF. The V call is TRBV28, the J call TRBJ2-1; 8 bases line up with TRBD2. V lost 7 bases and J lost 5; bases outside the gene matches: 13. The CDR3 sequence is 16 residues long. Germline values: CDR1 MDHEN, CDR2 SYDVKM.

CDR3 amino acids: CASRATSGGEETQYF. The DNA of the CDR3 is TGTGCCAGCAGGGCGACTAGCGGGGGGGAAGAGACCCAGTACTTC. The V gene is TRBV2, the J gene TRBJ2-5; TRBD2 matches at 14 bases. J lost 3 bases, V lost 6 bases, and 3 bases had no gene match. Germline assignment: CDR1 SNHLY and CDR2 FYNNEI. There are 15 residues in the CDR3.

The chain uses TRBV6-6 and TRBJ2-3; D may be TRBD1 (6 bases). This CDR3 contains 16 residues. V was trimmed by 7 bases and J by 9 bases, leaving 26 bases between them. Germline loops: CDR1 MNHNY, CDR2 SVGAGI (reference sequence). This CDR3 reads CASKEHQGLPGNTQYF. In DNA, the CDR3 is TGTGCCAGCAAAGAACACCAGGGGCTCCCGGGGAACACGCAGTATTTT.

V and J are TRBV6-1 and TRBJ1-2; 8 bases are shared with TRBD1. Germline V gene lookup returns CDR1 MNHNS and CDR2 SASEGT. The CDR3 is 17 amino acids. Losses at the gene ends were 4 bases for V and 2 bases for J; bases not matched to a gene: 12. This chain's CDR3 is CASSVMGETGDNYGYTF. CDR3 DNA: TGTGCCAGCAGTGTCATGGGGGAGACAGGGGACAACTATGGCTACACCTTC.

The V and J genes are TRBV19 and TRBJ1-5, with D maybe TRBD1 (5 bases). The germline gives CDR1 LNHDA, CDR2 SQIVND (reference sequence). V lost 4 bases to trimming and J lost 0 bases, with 10 bases between them. This CDR3 region has 15 residues. In DNA form, the CDR3 reads TGTGCCAGTAGTAGGGACGGATATAGCAATCAGCCCCAGCATTTT. Its protein product is CASSRDGYSNQPQHF.

The chain combines TRBV11-2 with TRBJ1-2; a possible D gene is TRBD1 (6 bases). Per germline, CDR1 SGHAT and CDR2 FQNNGV. The CDR3 sequence is 14 residues long. V lost 3 bases to trimming and J lost 4 bases, with 12 bases between them. The CDR3 region is CASSLGGASYGYTF. CDR3 nucleotides: TGTGCCAGCAGCTTGGGGGGCGCGAGCTATGGCTACACCTTC.

The V call is TRBV19, the J call TRBJ2-7; 8 bases map to TRBD1. Germline CDR1 reads LNHDA; CDR2 reads SQIVND (reference sequence). Losses at the gene ends were 9 bases for V and 5 bases for J; bases not matched to a gene: 12. This CDR3 comprises 14 residues. The CDR3 sequence: CASAPEDRANEQYF. CDR3 DNA sequence: TGTGCCAGCGCCCCTGAGGACAGGGCAAACGAGCAGTACTTC.

This chain connects TRBV4-3 to TRBJ1-2, with TRBD1 identical over 7 bases. Germline CDR1 reads LGHNA; CDR2 reads YSLEER. J gave up 0 bases and V 1 base, and 2 bases lay outside the gene matches. The CDR3 totals 15 residues. In nucleotides, the CDR3 is TGCGCCAGCAGCCAAGCCGGGACAGCTAACTATGGCTACACCTTC. This gives the protein CASSQAGTANYGYTF.

The chain carries TRBV7-7 and TRBJ1-2; D is uncertain. CDR1 and CDR2 from the germline V gene are SSHAT and FNYEAQ (reference sequence). This CDR3 comprises 15 residues. CDR3 region: CASGMPAAWGYGYTF. CDR3 bases: TGTGCTAGCGGGATGCCGGCCGCCTGGGGCTATGGCTACACCTTC. The whole variable domain, filled in from reference TRBV7-7 and TRBJ1-2, reads GAGVSQSPRYKVTKRGQDVTLRCDPISSHATLYWYQQALGQGPEFLTYFNYEAQPDKSGLPSDRFSAERPEGSISTLTIQRTEQRDSAMYRCASGMPAAWGYGYTFGSGTRLTVV.

V usage is TRBV5-6 and J usage is TRBJ1-4; the D gene is possibly TRBD1 (5 bases). Germline V gives CDR1 SGHDT, CDR2 YYEEEE. V lost 1 base, J lost 8 bases, and 12 bases lay in between. The CDR3 loop spans 14 amino acids. The CDR3 here is CASSLRGWQEKLFF. The DNA for the CDR3 is TGTGCCAGCAGCTTGCGGGGGTGGCAAGAAAAACTGTTTTTT. The full variable domain, its missing parts supplied by reference TRBV5-6 and TRBJ1-4, is DAGVTQSPTHLIKTRGQQVTLRCSPKSGHDTVSWYQQALGQGPQFIFQYYEEEERQRGNFPDRFSGHQFPNYSSELNVNALLLGDSALYLCASSLRGWQEKLFFGSGTQLSVL.

This clone has just one count. The chain joins TRBV4-1 to TRBJ1-2; TRBD1 might be the D (5 bases). Germline lookup yields CDR1 MGHRA and CDR2 YSYEKL. The CDR3 covers 16 residues. V was pared by 2 bases and J by 8 bases, with 21 bases between. CDR3 loop: CASSQREEGHQLGYTF. The CDR3 DNA is TGCGCCAGCAGCCAAAGGGAAGAAGGACACCAACTCGGCTACACCTTC.